The source of this TCR beta chain is a study of T cells in Graves' hyperthyroidism and ophthalmopathy. The CDR3 covers 15 residues. J lost 4 bases, V lost 4 bases, and 6 bases had no gene match. Germline values: CDR1 SGHAT, CDR2 FQDESV (reference sequence). This clonotype has a handful of counts. What it binds is not known. Diagnoses used clinical symptoms, serum thyroxine and TRAb, thyroid ultrasound and orbital computed tomography. The blood specimen was taken at initial hyperthyroidism diagnosis, before any ophthalmopathy symptoms. The PBMCs were taken from over 9.5 ml of fresh peripheral blood. Researchers amplified the TCR beta CDR3 regions from RNA transcripts. The primer set for the first-round RT-PCR of the TCR CDR3 was HTBI. TCRdb ran MiXCR on the multiplex PCR reads and lists one entry per CDR3 protein. The sample includes more than 550,000 distinct CDR3 sequences, roughly 20% of them seen just once.

Study results and caveats: Appearing also in blood were most of the thyroid clonotypes expanded above 0.001.

The chain links TRBV11-1 to TRBJ1-2, with TRBD1 matching 10 bases. The sequencing sample was made of blood. The origin of this receptor is a woman aged 45-59 years with Graves' hyperthyroidism that later progressed to Graves' ophthalmopathy. CDR3 nucleotide sequence: TGTGCCAGCAGCTACCGGGACAGGGGAGCCTATGGCTACACCTTC. Translated, it gives CASSYRDRGAYGYTF.